This T cell receptor beta chain came from a study of a mutant IDH1 vaccine in newly diagnosed glioma. As for the study in general: Once 4-6 weeks had passed after radiotherapy alone, vaccination started, or it started with temozolomide cycles. Therapy received beforehand was radiotherapy, temozolomide, or both, with most patients given both. Study-wide results and limits: Whatever changes occurred in top peripheral T cell clonotypes seemed unrelated to pseudoprogression.

The CDR3 length is 13 residues. From germline, CDR1 is MNHEY and CDR2 SVGAGI. V was trimmed by 7 bases and J by 2 bases, leaving 11 bases between them. The assay was immunoSEQ multiplex PCR, and TCRdb's table has in-frame clones only and misses some. In the table there are about 33,000 clones, 60% to 75% of which are singletons. Time point denoted: week 47, end of study. The investigators gave 300 ug of mutant IDH1 20-mer peptide in each vaccine dose, together with topical imiquimod. The study enrolled donors with new WHO grade 3 or 4 IDH1-mutant, ATRX-lost astrocytomas. Only a few counts were recorded for this clone. What it binds is unknown.

The input for sequencing was PBMCs, taken from a glioma patient whose treatment included an IDH1 peptide vaccine. This TCR was recovered from a man in his forties with glioma. This chain connects TRBV6-5 to TRBJ1-1; D remains ambiguous. CDR3: CASNEHRNTEAFF. The CDR3 DNA sequence: TGTGCCAGCAATGAGCACCGAAACACTGAAGCTTTCTTT.